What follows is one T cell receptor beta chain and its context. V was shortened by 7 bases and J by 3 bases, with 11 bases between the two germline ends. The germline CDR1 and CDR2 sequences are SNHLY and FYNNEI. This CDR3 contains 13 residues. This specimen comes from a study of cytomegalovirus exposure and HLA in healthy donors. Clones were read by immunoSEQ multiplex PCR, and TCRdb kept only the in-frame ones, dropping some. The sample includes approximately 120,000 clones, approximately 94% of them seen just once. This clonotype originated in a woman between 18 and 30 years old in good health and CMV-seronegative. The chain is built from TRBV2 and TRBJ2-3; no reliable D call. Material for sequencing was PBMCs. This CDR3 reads CASTLGETDTQYF. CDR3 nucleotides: TGTGCCAGCACGCTTGGAGAAACAGATACGCAGTATTTT.